Shown below are 6 T cell receptor beta chains from a single sample sequenced in a study of blood T cell repertoires in COVID-19. The assay was immunoSEQ multiplex PCR, and TCRdb's table has in-frame clones only and misses some. This table holds approximately 140,000 clones, approximately 91% found once. Sequencing was performed on peripheral blood. Source of these receptors: a man aged 50-59 years with active or convalescent COVID-19.

The rearrangement joins TRBV18 to TRBJ1-2; 7 nucleotides line up with TRBD1. CDR1 is KGHSH, CDR2 LQKENI, per germline. The CDR3 runs 16 residues. V lost 2 bases, J lost 5 bases, and 11 bases stayed unmatched. The DNA for the CDR3 is TGTGCCAGCTCACCATCGTCGGCAGGGGGTATTTATGGCTACACCTTC. Its protein is CASSPSSAGGIYGYTF.

To note about this clone: In the same sample, other DNA sequences code for this CDR3. The chain combines TRBV25-1 with TRBJ1-5; D may be TRBD1 (6 bases). Germline values: CDR1 MGHDK, CDR2 SYGVNS. The CDR3 sequence is 14 residues long. The V end lost 4 bases, the J end lost 1 base, and 8 bases lay between the germline ends. This CDR3 reads CASSGTGSNQPQHF. CDR3 in DNA: TGTGCCAGCAGTGGTACAGGGAGCAATCAGCCCCAGCATTTT.

The chain is built from TRBV10-1 and TRBJ2-1; 12 bases match TRBD2. V was pared by 4 bases and J by 4 bases, with 17 bases of the junction left unmatched. Germline V CDR1 and CDR2: WNHNN, SYGVQD (reference sequence). The CDR3 runs 20 residues. The CDR3 DNA sequence: TGCGCCAGCAGTGGAGTCCGATCGACTAGCGGGAGACATCCATACAATGAGCAGTTCTTC. Amino acid sequence: CASSGVRSTSGRHPYNEQFF.

CDR3 nucleotide sequence: TGTGCCACCAGTGAAGTGACCGGGACACCTAGCACAGATACGCAGTATTTT. It is translated as CATSEVTGTPSTDTQYF. This chain links TRBV24-1 with TRBJ2-3, with D possibly being TRBD1 (6 bases). CDR3 length: 17 amino acids. CDR1 is KGHDR, CDR2 SFDVKD, per germline. Trimming removed 4 bases at V and 0 bases at J, with 16 bases between.

This chain joins TRBV28 and TRBJ2-3, with TRBD1 as a possible D gene (5 bases). V lost 3 bases to trimming and J lost 3 bases, with 16 bases between them. The CDR3 is 16 amino acids. Germline lookup yields CDR1 MDHEN and CDR2 SYDVKM. The CDR3 is CASSFLTVVKTDTQYF. CDR3 DNA sequence: TGTGCCAGCAGTTTTCTGACAGTTGTAAAGACAGATACGCAGTATTTT.

The V and J genes are TRBV6-5 and TRBJ2-7; possibly TRBD2 for D (5 bases). Germline loops: CDR1 MNHEY, CDR2 SVGAGI. The CDR3 loop spans 13 amino acids. Trimming pared 4 bases from V and 2 bases from J, leaving 9 bases between. The CDR3 region is CASSLQRAYEQYF. The CDR3 bases are TGTGCCAGCAGTTTACAGAGGGCCTACGAGCAGTACTTC.